This passage covers 18 T cell receptor beta chains from one sample sequenced in a study of blood T cell repertoires in COVID-19. Only in-frame clones appear in the TCRdb table, and some are missing; sequencing was by immunoSEQ multiplex PCR. This table holds roughly 120,000 clones, more than 75% found once. The sequenced sample was peripheral blood. These receptors all come from a man aged 50-59 years with active COVID-19.

The chain has TRBV7-2 and TRBJ2-3; possible D gene TRBD2, 5 bases. The CDR3 is 17 amino acids. Trimming removed 4 bases from V and 2 bases from J, with 19 bases in between. Germline CDR1 SGHTA, CDR2 FQGNSA. DNA of the CDR3: TGTGCCAGCAGCTCCCCGAGGGCCGCTCTTCACACAGATACGCAGTATTTT. Protein sequence: CASSSPRAALHTDTQYF. The full variable domain, with the rest looked up from reference TRBV7-2 and TRBJ2-3, is GAGVSQSPSNKVTEKGKDVELRCDPISGHTALYWYRQSLGQGLEFLIYFQGNSAPDKSGLPSDRFSAERTGGSVSTLTIQRTQQEDSAVYLCASSSPRAALHTDTQYFGPGTRLTVL.

As DNA, the CDR3 is TGTGCCAGCAGTCGTCCAGGCTTGAACACTGAAGCTTTCTTT. This sequence encodes CASSRPGLNTEAFF. This chain uses TRBV27 with TRBJ1-1; D gene ambiguous. V lost 5 bases and J lost 0, with 10 bases in between. CDR3 length: 14 residues. Germline V gene sequence: CDR1 MNHEY, CDR2 SMNVEV (reference sequence).

In the case of this clone: In the same sample, other DNA sequences code for this CDR3. The J gene is TRBJ2-3, the V gene TRBV24-1, with TRBD2 matching over 9 bases. The CDR3 is 16 residues long. Germline CDR1 reads KGHDR; CDR2 reads SFDVKD. The ends lost 3 bases at V and 0 bases at J; junction bases unmatched: 3. The CDR3 region is CATSDPTSGSTDTQYF. The DNA for the CDR3 is TGTGCCACCAGTGATCCAACTAGCGGGAGCACAGATACGCAGTATTTT.

This sequence joins TRBV3-1 (or the pseudogene TRBV3-2) and TRBJ2-1; tentatively, D is TRBD2 (7 bases). The germline V and J ends were trimmed by 7 bases and 9 bases, with 19 bases remaining between them. Germline V gene data show CDR1 as LGHDT and CDR2 as YNNKEL (reference sequence). The CDR3 is 14 residues long. CDR3 in amino acids: CASTVGGGRTEQFF. In nucleotides, the CDR3 is TGTGCCAGCACCGTAGGGGGGGGGCGAACTGAGCAGTTCTTC.

V gene TRBV6-5 combines with J gene TRBJ2-7, with D uncertain. V lost 4 bases, J lost 7 bases, and 20 bases lay in between. Germline assignment: CDR1 MNHEY and CDR2 SVGAGI. There are 15 residues in the CDR3. The CDR3 nucleotides are TGTGCCAGCAGTTCCCCCCGGAGTGTCACCTGGGAGCAGTACTTC. Translating gives CASSSPRSVTWEQYF.

This chain uses TRBV15 with TRBJ2-5; 12 bases line up with TRBD1. Germline V gene sequence: CDR1 LNHNV, CDR2 YYDKDF (reference sequence). This CDR3 comprises 18 residues. V trimming: 2 bases; J trimming: 4 bases; junction bases outside the gene matches: 11. The CDR3 DNA is TGTGCCACCAGCAGACTCGGGGACAGGGGGCGCCGGGGAGAGACCCAGTACTTC. Protein: CATSRLGDRGRRGETQYF.

J is TRBJ1-6 and V is TRBV12-3 or TRBV12-4; TRBD1 aligns across 7 bases. Germline trimming cut 10 bases from V and 10 bases from J; bases unmatched to any gene: 10. The CDR3 has 13 residues. The CDR3 loop reads CATRGQGQSPLHF. The CDR3 nucleotides read TGTGCCACTAGGGGGCAGGGGCAATCACCCCTCCACTTT.

The chain combines TRBV11-3 with TRBJ2-1; 13 nucleotides align to TRBD2. CDR3 length: 16 amino acids. Germline CDR1 reads SGHNT; CDR2 reads YENEEA. The V gene end was trimmed by 5 bases and the J gene end by 7 bases; junction bases not matched to a gene: 8. CDR3 sequence reads: CASSLLLAGGLNEQFF. The CDR3 bases are TGTGCCAGCAGCCTGCTACTAGCGGGAGGGTTGAATGAGCAGTTCTTC.

V gene TRBV11-1 combines with J gene TRBJ2-3; D perhaps matches TRBD1 (6 bases). Germline V gives CDR1 SGHAT, CDR2 FQDESV (reference sequence). V was pared by 1 base and J by 2 bases, with 13 bases between. The CDR3 is made up of 16 amino acids. CDR3 sequence: CASSLGGRGFTDTQYF. The CDR3 DNA reads as TGTGCCAGCAGCTTAGGGGGCAGGGGTTTCACAGATACGCAGTATTTT.

V usage is TRBV9 and J usage is TRBJ2-2; maybe TRBD2 (5 bases). V gave up 4 bases and J gave up 2 bases, with 18 bases separating them. Germline values: CDR1 SGDLS, CDR2 YYNGEE. This CDR3 spans 17 amino acids. The CDR3 nucleotides read TGTGCCAGCAGCACGGATCGCGGGCTAGCCAACACCGGGGAGCTGTTTTTT. Its protein product is CASSTDRGLANTGELFF.

This clone has only one observation. The CDR3 DNA follows: TGTGCCACCAGCAGAGGGGGCGGAATTCCCACCGGGGAGCTGTTTTTT. Translated: CATSRGGGIPTGELFF. The rearrangement uses TRBV15 and TRBJ2-2; the D gene is possibly TRBD1 (5 bases). The V end was cut by 1 base, the J end by 4 bases, with 13 bases between. CDR1 LNHNV and CDR2 YYDKDF come from the germline V gene (reference sequence). The CDR3 has 16 amino acids.

The chain recombines TRBV7-8 with TRBJ1-4, with 8 bases lining up with TRBD1. V lost 5 bases to trimming and J lost 8 bases; unmatched junction nucleotides: 7. Germline V CDR1 and CDR2: SGHVS, FQNEAQ. The CDR3 loop spans 14 amino acids. CDR3 sequence reads: CASSPDREREKLFF. In DNA, the CDR3 is TGTGCCAGCAGCCCGGACAGGGAGCGGGAAAAACTGTTTTTT.

This chain uses TRBV21-1 with TRBJ2-7; the D call of TRBD2 is as the table states it, not checked on the DNA. TRBV21-1 is designated a pseudogene. This CDR3 is built from 15 residues. The CDR3 coding sequence is TGTGCCAGCAGCACCTCTAGCGAGTCCACCTACGAGCAGTACGTC. As protein: CASSTSSESTYEQYV.

The chain uses TRBV6-5 and TRBJ1-2, with 7 positions matching TRBD1. J was trimmed by 3 bases and V by 6 bases; bases with no gene match: 7. CDR1 and CDR2 from the germline V gene are MNHEY and SVGAGI. The CDR3 has 14 residues. The CDR3 region is CASRPTGEYYGYTF. In nucleotides, the CDR3 is TGTGCCAGCAGGCCTACAGGGGAATACTATGGCTACACCTTC.

This clone came up once. The chain joins TRBV7-8 to TRBJ2-5; 7 bases are a match to TRBD2. The CDR3 totals 13 residues. Germline V lookup: CDR1 SGHVS, CDR2 FQNEAQ. Trimming at V came to 3 bases and at J to 5 bases, leaving 3 bases not matched to a gene. CDR3 amino acids: CASSLGGGETQYF. Here the CDR3 DNA reads TGTGCCAGCAGCTTGGGGGGAGGGGAGACCCAGTACTTC.

This chain connects TRBV5-1 to TRBJ1-3; D ambiguous. The ends were cut back, 2 bases at V and 2 bases at J, with 29 bases in the middle. The CDR3 sequence is 21 residues long. CDR1 SGHRS and CDR2 YFSETQ come from the germline V gene. CDR3 protein: CASSFSHREGKPSRAGNTIYF. The CDR3 DNA reads as TGCGCCAGCAGCTTTTCTCATCGGGAGGGTAAACCCTCACGCGCTGGAAACACCATATATTTT.

The V call is TRBV19, the J call TRBJ1-2; no clear D gene. This CDR3 is 13 amino acids long. V lost 6 bases to trimming and J lost 2 bases, with 10 bases between them. Germline loops: CDR1 LNHDA, CDR2 SQIVND (reference sequence). The DNA of the CDR3 is TGTGCCAGTAGGCAAACAGAGAACTATGGCTACACCTTC. As protein: CASRQTENYGYTF. The variable domain in full, completed from reference TRBV19 and TRBJ1-2, reads DGGITQSPKYLFRKEGQNVTLSCEQNLNHDAMYWYRQDPGQGLRLIYYSQIVNDFQKGDIAEGYSVSREKKESFPLTVTSAQKNPTAFYLCASRQTENYGYTFGSGTRLTVV.

This chain joins TRBV18 and TRBJ2-7, with no clear D. The length of the CDR3 is 13 residues. The germline V gene has CDR1 KGHSH and CDR2 LQKENI. Trimming took off 3 bases at V and 4 bases at J, with 10 bases between the two ends. CDR3 nucleotide sequence: TGTGCCAGCTCACCCGGAGTTTGGTACGAGCAGTACGTC. This codes for CASSPGVWYEQYV.